This T cell receptor beta chain was retrieved from a study of T cell responses to AZD1222 COVID-19 vaccine. The CDR3 loop spans 16 amino acids. In germline, CDR1 is MDHEN, CDR2 SYDVKM. The V end was cut by 5 bases, the J end by 5 bases, with 21 bases between. Study-wide results and caveats: After the peak T cell response, and only then, were repertoires sampled. Vaccine-associated CD4 TCRs spanned spike, dominant at 160-218 and 743-854.

The assay was immunoSEQ multiplex PCR, and TCRdb's table has in-frame clones only and misses some. The sample lists 100,000 or so clones, more than 75% occurring once. This clone was picked up one time. Antigen specificity is unknown. Sequenced material: peripheral blood, taken on day 0 of AZD1222 vaccination. The receptor was derived from an adult in good health. The chain employs TRBV28 and TRBJ2-5; a possible D gene is TRBD2 (7 bases). CDR3 sequence reads: CASSPPGGGAFETQYF. CDR3 sequence (DNA): TGTGCCAGCAGTCCCCCTGGTGGGGGGGCTTTTGAGACCCAGTACTTC.